A selection of T cell receptor beta chains follows, all from one sample in a study of PD-L1 blockade in urothelial cancer. Repertoires were generated with immunoSEQ multiplex PCR, while TCRdb's copy carries only in-frame clones and drops some. This repertoire shows some 30,000 clones, roughly 86% found once; its top ten account for 1.8%. The sample consisted of PBMCs, taken around atezolizumab (anti-PD-L1) treatment. The receptors originated from a man in his fifties with urothelial cancer. The CDR3 runs from the conserved cysteine through the conserved F or W. D genes are given only for firm matches. Clone size is stated in some rows and not others, as once, few, many or a class when expanded.

D	size	V	J	DNA	CDR3
NA	NA	TRBV2	TRBJ1-5	TGTGCCAGCAGTGACAGGGTGGATCAGCCCCAGCATTTT	CASSDRVDQPQHF
NA	once	TRBV28	TRBJ2-7	TGTGCCAGCAGCACCAACAGGGCGGAACTACAGTACTTC	CASSTNRAELQYF
NA	few	TRBV10-2	TRBJ1-4	TGCGCCAGCAGTTTCGAGAGGGCCAGGGAAAAACTGTTTTTT	CASSFERAREKLFF
NA	NA	TRBV7-8	TRBJ2-7	TGTGCCAGCAGCAATCCAGTTAGGGCGGGGTACGAGCAGTACTTC	CASSNPVRAGYEQYF
NA	NA	TRBV27	TRBJ2-1	TGTGCCAGCAGTACTGGACAGAGCTCCTACAATGAGCAGTTCTTC	CASSTGQSSYNEQFF
NA	NA	TRBV7-8	TRBJ1-1	TGTGCCAGCAGCTTAATACAGGGATCCCTGGGGACTGAAGCTTTCTTT	CASSLIQGSLGTEAFF
TRBD1	NA	TRBV6-6	TRBJ2-7	TGTGCCAGCAGTTACCACTCGGACAGGGGTTACGAGCAGTACTTC	CASSYHSDRGYEQYF
NA	NA	TRBV6-5	TRBJ2-4	TGTGCCAGCAGCCCAGGGGTCCCCATTCAGTACTTC	CASSPGVPIQYF
NA	once	TRBV2	TRBJ1-6	TGTGCCAGCAGTGGACAGGCCTCCTATAATTCACCCCTCCACTTT	CASSGQASYNSPLHF
TRBD1	NA	TRBV4-1	TRBJ2-5	TGCGCCAGCAGCCAAGTGGGACAGGGGTCCGGAGAGACCCAGTACTTC	CASSQVGQGSGETQYF
NA	NA	TRBV7-3	TRBJ1-2	TGTGCCAGCAGCAACGGGGGTGGCTACACCTTC	CASSNGGGYTF
NA	once	TRBV14	TRBJ2-5	TGTGCCAGCAGCCAAAGCAAAAGAGAGACCCAGTACTTC	CASSQSKRETQYF
TRBD1	once	TRBV19	TRBJ2-2	TGTGCCAGTAGTATTGGGACAGGGGGAGGCACCGGGGAGCTGTTTTTT	CASSIGTGGGTGELFF
NA	NA	TRBV28	TRBJ2-7	TGTGCCAGCAGCCCAAACTTTAATTGGGGCGCTGAGCAGTACTTC	CASSPNFNWGAEQYF
NA	NA	TRBV4-3	TRBJ2-1	TGCGCCAGCAGCCAAGATAGGGGGGGAACTAATGAGCAGTTCTTC	CASSQDRGGTNEQFF
NA	NA	TRBV5-1	TRBJ2-1	TGCGCCAGCAGCTTTCCCAGGAGGAGGCCCTCCTACAATGAGCAGTTCTTC	CASSFPRRRPSYNEQFF
TRBD1	few	TRBV11-2	TRBJ2-3	TGTGCCAGCAGCTCCCTACAGGGGCCCTACCCAGATACGCAGTATTTT	CASSSLQGPYPDTQYF
TRBD1	NA	TRBV11-2	TRBJ2-7	TGTGCCAGCAGCTTAGAGGGACAGGGTTGGCACGAGCAGTACTTC	CASSLEGQGWHEQYF
NA	few	TRBV11-2	TRBJ2-2	TGTGCCAGCAGCTTAGTTATTACCGGGGAGCTGTTTTTT	CASSLVITGELFF
TRBD1	NA	TRBV19	TRBJ1-1	TGTGCCAGTAGTATACCCCGGACAGGGATGAAGTTGAACACTGAAGCTTTCTTT	CASSIPRTGMKLNTEAFF
TRBD2	NA	TRBV7-7	TRBJ2-5	TGTGCCAGCAGCTTAGCGGAGGCTAGCGGGAGGGAGACCCAGTACTTC	CASSLAEASGRETQYF
NA	NA	TRBV19	TRBJ1-4	TGTGCCAGTAGTAACCCGGACAGCTACAATGAAAAACTGTTTTTT	CASSNPDSYNEKLFF
TRBD1	NA	TRBV18	TRBJ1-1	TGTGCCAGCTCACGGGACAGGGTAGGGAACACTGAAGCTTTCTTT	CASSRDRVGNTEAFF
TRBD2	NA	TRBV19	TRBJ2-1	TGTGCCAGTAGTATAACGCTAGCGGGAATACAAGGGCACAATGAGCAGTTCTTC	CASSITLAGIQGHNEQFF
NA	NA	TRBV5-6	TRBJ1-1	TGTGCCAGCAGCCGGGTTGGAGGGCAGAACACTGAAGCTTTCTTT	CASSRVGGQNTEAFF
NA	NA	TRBV6-4	TRBJ2-5	TGTGCCAGCAGTATTGGGCCGGGGGAGACCCAGTACTTC	CASSIGPGETQYF
NA	once	TRBV5-8	TRBJ1-1	TGTGCCAGCAGCTTCTGGGAAGCGGGCACTGAAGCTTTCTTT	CASSFWEAGTEAFF
TRBD2	NA	TRBV5-4	TRBJ2-7	TGTGCCAGCAGCTCCCGGACTAGCGGGGGGGGCGAGCAGTACTTC	CASSSRTSGGGEQYF
NA	NA	TRBV4-2	TRBJ2-1	TGTGCCAGCAGCCAAGAGCGGGGCGAGGATGAGCAGTTCTTC	CASSQERGEDEQFF
NA	NA	TRBV19	TRBJ2-1	TGTGCCAGTACAACCGAGGGGCGGGAAAGGGGTGAGCAGTTCTTC	CASTTEGRERGEQFF
TRBD2	NA	TRBV5-1	TRBJ2-3	TGCGCCAGCAGCGCAACGGGACTAGCGGGAGGGGGCCCAGATACGCAGTATTTT	CASSATGLAGGGPDTQYF
TRBD2	NA	TRBV10-3	TRBJ2-1	TGTGCCATCAGTGAGTCGTGGGGGGGTAACAATGAGCAGTTCTTC	CAISESWGGNNEQFF
TRBD1	NA	TRBV19	TRBJ2-7	TGTGCCAGTAGTCCTCGTTTGACAGGGTACTCCTACGAGCAGTACTTC	CASSPRLTGYSYEQYF
NA	NA	TRBV15	TRBJ2-2	TGTGCCACCAGCAGAGATCGTCACACCGGGGAGCTGTTTTTT	CATSRDRHTGELFF
TRBD1	NA	TRBV5-8	TRBJ1-2	TGTGCCAGCGACAGGGGAATAAACTATGGCTACACCTTC	CASDRGINYGYTF
NA	NA	TRBV7-8	TRBJ2-1	TGTGCCAGCACCTATCCCCGACCGGGAGAGTCCTACAATGAGCAGTTCTTC	CASTYPRPGESYNEQFF
NA	NA	TRBV28	TRBJ2-3	TGTGCCAGCACCCCGGACATCACAGATACGCAGTATTTT	CASTPDITDTQYF
TRBD2	NA	TRBV28	TRBJ2-1	TGTGCCAGCAGTGAGCGGGACCCCTACAATGAGCAGTTCTTC	CASSERDPYNEQFF
TRBD1	NA	TRBV28	TRBJ2-3	TGTGCCAGCAGTCTAGGGACAGGGAGGAGGGGAACAGATACGCAGTATTTT	CASSLGTGRRGTDTQYF
NA	NA	TRBV19	TRBJ1-5	TGTGCCAGTAGTATAGTACCCAGGGATAGCAATCAGCCCCAGCATTTT	CASSIVPRDSNQPQHF
NA	NA	TRBV14	TRBJ2-2	TGTGCCAGCGGTACAGGCCTCACCGGGGAGCTGTTTTTT	CASGTGLTGELFF